Presented here are 30 T cell receptor beta chains from one specimen sequenced in a study of blood T cell repertoires in COVID-19. Data came from immunoSEQ multiplex PCR; TCRdb stores just in-frame clones and leaves some out. The sample has just over 650,000 clones; more than 80% are singletons. The sequenced sample was peripheral blood. Source of these receptors: a young woman with acute or convalescent COVID-19.

Ten or more counts support this clone. The J gene is TRBJ1-2, the V gene TRBV19; TRBD1 matches at 10 bases. Germline CDR1 and CDR2: LNHDA and SQIVND (reference sequence). Trimming took 5 bases from V and 7 from J; bases not matched to a gene: 7. This CDR3 comprises 14 residues. The DNA of the CDR3 is TGTGCCAGTAGTGCCGGGACAGGGGCTTCTGGCTACACCTTC. Residues: CASSAGTGASGYTF.

The V call is TRBV9, the J call TRBJ2-3; the match to TRBD2 covers 10 bases. This CDR3 contains 13 residues. CDR1 and CDR2 from the germline V gene are SGDLS and YYNGEE. Unmatched junction bases numbered 4, after V lost 6 bases and J lost 6 bases. CDR3 residues: CASTGTSADTQYF. The CDR3 DNA reads TGTGCCAGCACCGGGACTAGCGCTGATACGCAGTATTTT. Looking up the rest from reference TRBV9 and TRBJ2-3 gives the full variable domain: DSGVTQTPKHLITATGQRVTLRCSPRSGDLSVYWYQQSLDQGLQFLIQYYNGEERAKGNILERFSAQQFPDLHSELNLSSLELGDSALYFCASTGTSADTQYFGPGTRLTVL.

V is TRBV6-5 and J is TRBJ2-4, with D possibly TRBD2 on 5 matching bases. Germline V gene data show CDR1 as MNHEY and CDR2 as SVGAGI. CDR3 length: 15 residues. The V and J ends lost 2 bases and 1 base respectively, with 9 bases between them. The CDR3 DNA is TGTGCCAGCAGTTACGAGGGCTCTGCCAAAAACATTCAGTACTTC. This encodes CASSYEGSAKNIQYF.

In regard to this clone: The same CDR3 also results from other DNA sequences found in this sample. The chain has TRBV12-3 or TRBV12-4 and TRBJ1-1; weak D call: TRBD1 (5 bases). CDR3 size: 13 residues. Trimming took off 3 bases at V and 1 base at J, with 6 bases between the two ends. Here the CDR3 reads CASSLQGNTEAFF. The CDR3 DNA reads as TGTGCCAGCAGTTTGCAGGGGAACACTGAAGCTTTCTTT.

The V gene is TRBV30, the J gene TRBJ1-1; 10 bases align to TRBD1. Germline V gene lookup returns CDR1 GTSNPN and CDR2 SVGIG (reference sequence). With V trimmed by 4 bases and J by 10 bases, 6 bases remained unmatched. The CDR3 sequence is 12 residues long. CDR3 sequence (DNA): TGTGCCTGGAACGACAGGGGGCTGGTAGCTTTCTTT. This encodes CAWNDRGLVAFF.

The CDR3, as DNA: TGTGCCAGCACCGTCGTAGGCAATCAGCCCCAGCATTTT. It yields the protein CASTVVGNQPQHF. This chain links TRBV7-8 with TRBJ1-5; no definite D call. V dropped 7 bases and J dropped 2 bases, with 9 bases sitting between them. CDR1 is SGHVS and CDR2 is FQNEAQ in the germline V gene. The CDR3 has 13 amino acids. The full variable domain, its missing parts supplied by reference TRBV7-8 and TRBJ1-5, is GAGVSQSPRYKVAKRGQDVALRCDPISGHVSLFWYQQALGQGPEFLTYFQNEAQLDKSGLPSDRFFAERPEGSVSTLKIQRTQQEDSAVYLCASTVVGNQPQHFGDGTRLSIL.

The rearrangement links TRBV5-1 to TRBJ1-1; D is undetermined. The germline V gene encodes CDR1 SGHRS and CDR2 YFSETQ. V was trimmed by 5 bases and J by 0 bases, leaving 8 bases between them. This CDR3 spans 13 amino acids. The CDR3 coding sequence is TGCGCCAGCAGTTGGGCCATGAACACTGAAGCTTTCTTT. Protein sequence: CASSWAMNTEAFF.

V and J are TRBV3-1 (or the pseudogene TRBV3-2) and TRBJ2-2; 9 nucleotides line up with TRBD1. Germline CDR1 is LGHDT and CDR2 is YNNKEL (reference sequence). The CDR3 spans 16 residues. The J segment lost 4 bases and the V segment lost 2 bases, leaving 5 bases of the junction unmatched. In DNA form, the CDR3 reads TGTGCCAGCAGCCAATATCGGACAGGGGCCACCGGGGAGCTGTTTTTT. Translation gives CASSQYRTGATGELFF.

The V and J genes are TRBV18 and TRBJ2-1, with 11 nucleotides matching TRBD2. The CDR3 extends over 16 amino acids. V gave up 0 bases and J gave up 8 bases; unmatched junction bases: 6. Germline CDR1 is KGHSH and CDR2 is LQKENI. The CDR3 region has the DNA TGTGCCAGCTCACCACCGCGTAGCGGGGGGGCCCATGAGCAGTTCTTC. This encodes CASSPPRSGGAHEQFF.

The chain couples TRBV2 to TRBJ1-4, with 7 bases fitting TRBD1. Germline-derived CDR1 and CDR2 are SNHLY and FYNNEI. V lost 11 bases to trimming and J lost 7 bases; unmatched junction nucleotides: 7. The CDR3 consists of 12 residues. The CDR3 DNA follows: TGTGCCTGCCGGGACAGCACTGAAAAACTGTTTTTT. Protein: CACRDSTEKLFF.

The rearrangement uses TRBV29-1 and TRBJ1-2, with a tentative D call TRBD1 (5 bases). The CDR3 is 14 amino acids. The V gene lost 6 bases and the J gene lost 7 bases, with 21 bases spanning the gap. The germline gives CDR1 SQVTM, CDR2 ANQGSEA. The CDR3 DNA follows: TGCAGCGTAGGTCGGGTGAGCGGGGGTGGTGGCTACACCTTC. Its protein is CSVGRVSGGGGYTF. Supplemented by reference TRBV29-1 and TRBJ1-2, the full variable domain reads SAVISQKPSRDICQRGTSLTIQCQVDSQVTMMFWYRQQPGQSLTLIATANQGSEATYESGFVIDKFPISRPNLTFSTLTVSNMSPEDSSIYLCSVGRVSGGGGYTFGSGTRLTVV.

This clone was seen only once. The V call is TRBV5-1, the J call TRBJ2-7, with D possibly TRBD2 on 5 matching bases. The CDR3 runs to 13 residues. Per germline, CDR1 SGHRS and CDR2 YFSETQ. The V end lost 4 bases, the J end lost 4 bases, and 12 bases lay between the germline ends. CDR3 region: CASSVGDYYEQYF. The CDR3 coding sequence is TGCGCCAGCAGCGTGGGAGACTATTACGAGCAGTACTTC.

The chain is built from TRBV4-1 and TRBJ1-1, with 8 bases fitting TRBD1. J lost 11 bases, V lost 0 bases, and 8 bases had no gene match. Germline CDR1 MGHRA, CDR2 YSYEKL. There are 14 residues in the CDR3. DNA of the CDR3: TGCGCCAGCAGCCAAGAAGCTGGGACAGGTGGTGCTTTCTTT. Translation: CASSQEAGTGGAFF.

The J gene is TRBJ1-1, the V gene TRBV27; 8 bases are a match to TRBD1. This CDR3 contains 16 residues. CDR1 is MNHEY and CDR2 is SMNVEV in the germline V gene (reference sequence). V was clipped by 5 bases and J by 4 bases; unmatched bases: 12. CDR3 amino acids: CASSETGVRWITEAFF. DNA for the CDR3: TGTGCCAGCAGTGAGACAGGGGTAAGGTGGATCACTGAAGCTTTCTTT.

The chain couples TRBV27 to TRBJ1-2; 8 bases are a match to TRBD1. The CDR3 consists of 15 residues. The ends lost 5 bases at V and 0 bases at J; junction bases unmatched: 5. Germline V gene lookup returns CDR1 MNHEY and CDR2 SMNVEV (reference sequence). The CDR3 protein is CASSPTGAANYGYTF. CDR3 DNA: TGTGCCAGCAGTCCGACAGGGGCGGCTAACTATGGCTACACCTTC.

This rearrangement joins TRBV6-4 to TRBJ1-2, with TRBD1 identical over 10 bases. CDR1 and CDR2 from the germline V gene are MRHNA and SNTAGT. The CDR3 has 16 amino acids. J lost 3 bases, V lost 6 bases, and 10 bases had no gene match. The DNA of the CDR3 is TGTGCCAGCAGGGACGGGACAGGGGACTCTGACTATGGCTACACCTTC. It codes for CASRDGTGDSDYGYTF.

V is TRBV5-8 and J is TRBJ1-4, with D possibly TRBD1 on 5 matching bases. The CDR3 contains 16 residues. V was shortened by 3 bases and J by 5 bases, with 17 bases between the two germline ends. Per germline, CDR1 SGHTS and CDR2 YDEGEE. The CDR3 loop is CASSSDMGGFNEKLFF. The CDR3 bases are TGTGCCAGCAGCTCAGACATGGGGGGTTTCAATGAAAAACTGTTTTTT.

The gene calls are TRBV7-2 and TRBJ2-6, with TRBD2 as a possible D gene (5 bases). With 5 bases removed from V and 0 bases from J, the gap between germline ends came to 14 bases. This CDR3 is 17 amino acids long. CDR1 and CDR2 (germline): SGHTA, FQGNSA. CDR3 bases: TGTGCCAGCAGCCCAACCCCAGGACTCTCTGGGGCCAACGTCCTGACTTTC. Translating gives CASSPTPGLSGANVLTF.

The chain combines TRBV6-5 with TRBJ1-1, with 9 bases matching TRBD1. The germline V gene has CDR1 MNHEY and CDR2 SVGAGI. CDR3 length: 15 amino acids. V shed 6 bases, J shed 0 bases, and the junction held 5 bases outside the gene matches. For the CDR3, the DNA is TGTGCCAGCAGCGCACAGGGGGCTATGAACACTGAAGCTTTCTTT. Its protein product is CASSAQGAMNTEAFF.

The chain recombines TRBV30 with TRBJ1-4; 7 nucleotides line up with TRBD1. The V and J ends lost 1 base and 4 bases, in that order; junction bases with no gene match: 3. The length of the CDR3 is 14 residues. Per the germline V gene, CDR1 is GTSNPN and CDR2 is SVGIG (reference sequence). CDR3 amino acids: CAWSADRVNEKLFF. The CDR3 nucleotides are TGTGCCTGGAGTGCCGACAGGGTTAATGAAAAACTGTTTTTT.

The chain has TRBV24-1 and TRBJ2-1, with 8 bases lining up with TRBD1. Per the germline V gene, CDR1 is KGHDR and CDR2 is SFDVKD. The V segment lost 7 bases and the J segment 7 bases; nucleotides outside the gene matches: 5. The CDR3 has 13 residues. The DNA for the CDR3 is TGTGCCACCAGCGACGGACAGGGTAATGAGCAGTTCTTC. It encodes CATSDGQGNEQFF.

The genes are TRBV14 and TRBJ2-5; tentative D call: TRBD1 (6 bases). This CDR3 contains 15 residues. V was trimmed by 2 bases and J by 5 bases, leaving 15 bases between them. The V gene's germline CDR1 is SGHDN and CDR2 FVKESK. The CDR3 bases are TGTGCCAGCAGCCAATTGACAGGTTTGGGGGAGACCCAGTACTTC. It translates to CASSQLTGLGETQYF.

The rearrangement uses TRBV10-3 and TRBJ2-7; 8 bases are shared with TRBD1. CDR3 length equals 14 residues. The germline V gene has CDR1 ENHRY and CDR2 SYGVKD. Trimming cost V 6 bases and J 4 bases; bases outside gene matches: 8. The CDR3 region is CAISGQGSNYEQYF. CDR3 nucleotide sequence: TGTGCCATCAGCGGACAGGGAAGTAATTACGAGCAGTACTTC.

The rearrangement joins TRBV28 to TRBJ1-3; TRBD1 is a possible D gene (6 bases). Germline-derived CDR1 and CDR2 are MDHEN and SYDVKM. The CDR3 is 15 amino acids. Trimming pared 6 bases from V and 4 bases from J, leaving 16 bases between. The CDR3 here is CASRVPTGAGNTIYF. The CDR3, as DNA: TGTGCCAGCAGGGTACCGACAGGCGCGGGAAACACCATATATTTT. Full variable domain (remainder filled in from reference TRBV28 and TRBJ1-3): DVKVTQSSRYLVKRTGEKVFLECVQDMDHENMFWYRQDPGLGLRLIYFSYDVKMKEKGDIPEGYSVSREKKERFSLILESASTNQTSMYLCASRVPTGAGNTIYFGEGSWLTVV.

This clone has a handful of counts. The V call is TRBV6-4, the J call TRBJ2-3; D gene unclear. CDR1 and CDR2 (germline): MRHNA, SNTAGT. V shed 5 bases and J shed 0 bases, with 6 bases lying between them. The length of the CDR3 is 13 residues. The DNA for the CDR3 is TGTGCCAGCAGTAAAGCAAGCACAGATACGCAGTATTTT. It specifies CASSKASTDTQYF.

Notes on this clone: Distinct nucleotide sequences in the sample also encode this CDR3. The V and J genes are TRBV7-2 and TRBJ2-3, with 8 bases aligning to TRBD1. The CDR3 is 15 amino acids. J gave up 6 bases and V 1 base, and 6 bases lay outside the gene matches. Germline-derived CDR1 and CDR2 are SGHTA and FQGNSA. CDR3 amino acids: CASSLGDRGADTQYF. The CDR3 coding sequence is TGTGCCAGCAGCTTAGGAGACAGGGGTGCCGATACGCAGTATTTT.

This clone was recorded once. In DNA form, the CDR3 reads TGTGCCAGCAGCCATCGGACAGGGTCGTACGAGCAGTACTTC. This gives the protein CASSHRTGSYEQYF. The chain couples TRBV4-2 to TRBJ2-7, with TRBD1 matching 8 bases. Losses at the gene ends were 3 bases for V and 4 bases for J; bases not matched to a gene: 5. CDR1 LGHNA and CDR2 YNFKEQ come from the germline V gene. This CDR3 has 14 amino acids.

The gene calls are TRBV27 and TRBJ1-2; 8 nucleotides match TRBD1. Germline assignment: CDR1 MNHEY and CDR2 SMNVEV (reference sequence). V lost 6 bases, J lost 7 bases, and 7 bases stayed unmatched. The CDR3 totals 13 residues. CDR3 loop: CASRSTGARGYTF. The CDR3 nucleotides are TGTGCCAGCAGGTCGACAGGGGCGCGTGGCTACACCTTC.

This chain connects TRBV5-6 to TRBJ2-7; 11 nucleotides align to TRBD1. Looked up from germline, CDR1 is SGHDT and CDR2 is YYEEEE. V lost 2 bases, J lost 6 bases, and 10 bases stayed unmatched. The CDR3 has 16 amino acids. CDR3 residues: CASSLPGTGGFSEQYF. The CDR3 nucleotides read TGTGCCAGCAGCTTACCCGGGACAGGGGGTTTTAGCGAGCAGTACTTC.

The rearrangement links TRBV14 to TRBJ2-7; a weak D match, TRBD1 (6 bases). The length of the CDR3 is 18 residues. The germline V gene encodes CDR1 SGHDN and CDR2 FVKESK. The V and J ends lost 4 bases and 3 bases respectively, with 25 bases between them. CDR3 protein: CASSPTEDSRIIGYEQYF. The DNA of the CDR3 is TGTGCCAGCAGCCCCACTGAGGACAGTCGGATTATAGGCTACGAGCAGTACTTC.